These 8 T cell receptor beta chains share one sample of origin, sequenced in a study of CD8 T cells in Susac syndrome. Random hexamers were used to reverse transcribe an amount of roughly 0.5 to 1 ug RNA. TCRdb fed the immunoSEQ multiplex PCR reads into MiXCR, producing one record per CDR3 protein. The sample includes 70,000 to 75,000 distinct CDR3 sequences, just over 90% of them seen just once. Sequencing was carried out using CD4+ T cells from PBMCs. These receptors were taken from a human donor with Susac syndrome.

This clonotype was counted a single time. This chain connects TRBV3-1 to TRBJ2-5; D might be TRBD2 (7 bases). The CDR3 length is 16 residues. Trimming took off 0 bases at V and 5 bases at J, with 16 bases between the two ends. Germline-derived CDR1 and CDR2 are LGHDT and YNNKEL (reference sequence). CDR3 residues: CASSQDYRGARETQYF. The CDR3 region has the DNA TGTGCCAGCAGCCAAGATTACCGGGGGGCCCGCGAGACCCAGTACTTC.

The V and J genes are TRBV28 and TRBJ2-7; 14 nucleotides match TRBD2. The germline V gene has CDR1 MDHEN and CDR2 SYDVKM. The V segment lost 4 bases and the J segment 5 bases; nucleotides outside the gene matches: 7. The CDR3 is 16 residues long. For the CDR3, the DNA is TGTGCCAGCAGTTCGCGACTAGCGGGGGGGCCCCACGAGCAGTACTTC. This gives the protein CASSSRLAGGPHEQYF.

The chain employs TRBV20-1 and TRBJ2-1, with 7 nucleotides matching TRBD1. The trim removed 4 bases at V and 4 bases at J, leaving 13 bases unmatched. Germline V lookup: CDR1 DFQATT, CDR2 SNEGSKA (reference sequence). The CDR3 spans 16 residues. The CDR3 loop is CSATRKRQGIYNEQFF. CDR3 nucleotides: TGCAGTGCTACTAGAAAGCGACAGGGAATATACAATGAGCAGTTCTTC.

The chain combines TRBV19 with TRBJ2-4; no clear D. This CDR3 is built from 13 residues. The germline V gene encodes CDR1 LNHDA and CDR2 SQIVND (reference sequence). Trimming stripped 10 bases from V and 1 base from J, with 11 bases between. The DNA for the CDR3 is TGTGCCACTAGAGTGGGGGCCAAAAACATTCAGTACTTC. This codes for CATRVGAKNIQYF.

The V gene is TRBV18, the J gene TRBJ1-1; D is unclear. V was pared by 3 bases and J by 0 bases, with 5 bases between. Per the germline V gene, CDR1 is KGHSH and CDR2 is LQKENI. The CDR3 contains 13 residues. The CDR3: CASSPDLNTEAFF. In DNA form, the CDR3 reads TGTGCCAGCTCACCCGATTTGAACACTGAAGCTTTCTTT.

The chain joins TRBV5-4 to TRBJ1-1; maybe TRBD1 (6 bases). Trimming took 0 bases from V and 1 from J, leaving 13 bases between them. In germline, CDR1 is SGHNT, CDR2 YYREEE (reference sequence). CDR3 length equals 16 residues. CDR3 sequence: CASSLVWGAKNTEAFF. The CDR3 DNA is TGTGCCAGCAGCTTGGTTTGGGGGGCCAAGAACACTGAAGCTTTCTTT.

The J gene is TRBJ1-2, the V gene TRBV4-2; 9 bases fit TRBD1. The germline V gene has CDR1 LGHNA and CDR2 YNFKEQ. This CDR3 has 16 residues. The V and J ends lost 4 bases and 3 bases, in that order; junction bases with no gene match: 9. The CDR3 here is CASSRMTGGKDYGYTF. The CDR3 DNA is TGTGCCAGCAGCCGGATGACAGGGGGTAAAGACTATGGCTACACCTTC.

Written as DNA, the CDR3 is TGTGCCAGCAGTGGAGGGGCGGGGGACCTCTACACAGATACGCAGCATTTT. Protein sequence: CASSGGAGDLYTDTQHF. The chain recombines TRBV2 with TRBJ2-3; perhaps TRBD1 as D (5 bases). The J call may be incorrect, as the DNA end agrees better with TRBJ1-5. The CDR3 loop spans 17 amino acids. Germline CDR1 and CDR2: SNHLY and FYNNEI.